A single sample is the source of the 22 T cell receptor beta chains below, sequenced in a study of beta chain features in type 1 diabetes. As every portion of the isolated RNA was reverse transcribed, the sequencing read expressed TCRB transcripts. The method was immunoSEQ multiplex PCR; TCRdb's version includes in-frame clones alone and lacks a portion of them. The sample records 330,000 or so clones, roughly 15% being singletons. Sequenced input: central memory CD4+ T cells from blood. These receptors all come from a man aged 25 to 40 in good health.

The sample holds a few counts of this clone. The V and J genes are TRBV18 and TRBJ2-5, with 7 positions matching TRBD1. V dropped 6 bases and J dropped 3; count of bases not matched to a gene: 7. Germline V gene data show CDR1 as KGHSH and CDR2 as LQKENI. The CDR3 runs 14 residues. The DNA for the CDR3 is TGTGCCAGCTCCGGCCGGGACAGAGAAGAGACCCAGTACTTC. Translation gives CASSGRDREETQYF.

This clone was picked up a small number of times. CDR3 in DNA: TGCGCCAGCAGTTATGACGGACTAGCGGGGAGCGATGAGCAGTTCTTC. Encoded protein: CASSYDGLAGSDEQFF. The chain employs TRBV5-1 and TRBJ2-1, with 12 bases identical to TRBD2. The CDR3 runs to 16 residues. With V trimmed by 5 bases and J by 8 bases, 11 bases remained unmatched. Per germline, CDR1 SGHRS and CDR2 YFSETQ.

V usage is TRBV5-4 and J usage is TRBJ2-1; weak D call: TRBD1 (5 bases). Trimming shortened V by 4 bases and J by 8 bases, and 13 bases separated the two germline ends. The germline gives CDR1 SGHNT, CDR2 YYREEE (reference sequence). The CDR3 has 13 amino acids. This chain's CDR3 is CASSPGNPYEQFF. Written as DNA, the CDR3 is TGTGCCAGCAGCCCAGGGAACCCCTATGAGCAGTTCTTC. Full variable domain (rest looked up from reference TRBV5-4 and TRBJ2-1): ETGVTQSPTHLIKTRGQQVTLRCSSQSGHNTVSWYQQALGQGPQFIFQYYREEENGRGNFPPRFSGLQFPNYSSELNVNALELDDSALYLCASSPGNPYEQFFGPGTRLTVL.

This clone has just a few counts. This chain links TRBV5-5 with TRBJ1-1; D is unresolved. Germline lookup yields CDR1 SGHKS and CDR2 YYEKEE (reference sequence). The CDR3 covers 11 residues. The V and J ends lost 2 bases and 5 bases respectively, with 4 bases between them. Written as DNA, the CDR3 is TGTGCCAGCAGCTTCGAGACTGAAGCTTTCTTT. As protein: CASSFETEAFF.

The chain combines TRBV11-3 with TRBJ2-5; perhaps TRBD1 as D (5 bases). This CDR3 comprises 15 residues. Trimming cost V 0 bases and J 5 bases, with 13 bases left between them. Per germline, CDR1 SGHNT and CDR2 YENEEA. The CDR3 region is CASSLDRGLGETQYF. As DNA, the CDR3 is TGTGCCAGCAGCTTAGATAGGGGCCTAGGGGAGACCCAGTACTTC.

In its sample, this clone was seen a few times. This chain links TRBV27 with TRBJ2-3; D may match TRBD1 or TRBD2 (5 bases each). The CDR3 is 16 amino acids. The germline CDR1 and CDR2 sequences are MNHEY and SMNVEV (reference sequence). The V and J ends lost 5 bases and 4 bases respectively, with 19 bases between them. The CDR3 nucleotides read TGTGCCAGCAGTACCGAGGGACCCGTCAGGGCAGATACGCAGTATTTT. This encodes CASSTEGPVRADTQYF.

The table lists this clone with many counts. In DNA, the CDR3 is TGTGCCAGCAGTCCCGACGGTCGGTGGTACGAGCAGTACGTC. Encoded protein: CASSPDGRWYEQYV. The chain carries TRBV21-1 and TRBJ2-7. TRBV21-1 represents a pseudogene. This CDR3 spans 14 amino acids.

This clone was picked up a small number of times. CDR3 nucleotide sequence: TGTGCCAGCAGCTTAGTACCTAGCGGGGGACTCCACGAGCAGTACTTC. Its protein is CASSLVPSGGLHEQYF. The chain couples TRBV7-2 to TRBJ2-5, with 10 bases lining up with TRBD2. The DNA matches TRBJ2-7 better at its end, which makes the J call doubtful. Germline CDR1 and CDR2: SGHTA and FQGNSA. This CDR3 has 16 residues.

The rearrangement joins TRBV6-1 to TRBJ1-2, with D tentatively TRBD1 (5 bases). Germline lookup yields CDR1 MNHNS and CDR2 SASEGT. Trimming removed 8 bases from V and 4 bases from J, with 8 bases in between. The CDR3 has 11 amino acids. The CDR3 here is CASDQGYGYTF. The CDR3 DNA sequence: TGTGCCAGCGATCAGGGCTATGGCTACACCTTC.

Only a few counts were recorded for this clone. V usage is TRBV1 and J usage is TRBJ1-1. TRBV1 is classified as a pseudogene. The CDR3 is made up of 13 amino acids. CDR3 DNA sequence: TGCGCCAGCAGCCAAGTGGTGAACACTGAAGCTTTCTTT. Translation: CASSQVVNTEAFF.

This clone has a handful of counts. The rearrangement links TRBV14 to TRBJ2-5; D is unresolved. The CDR3 is 12 residues long. Germline V gene lookup returns CDR1 SGHDN and CDR2 FVKESK. V lost 3 bases and J 5 bases, leaving 7 bases between the germline ends. The DNA of the CDR3 is TGTGCCAGCAGCCACGCATTGGAGACCCAGTACTTC. Translation gives CASSHALETQYF.

This clone was seen more than once but under ten times. J is TRBJ2-7 and V is TRBV7-9, with D hard to call. Germline V gene sequence: CDR1 SEHNR, CDR2 FQNEAQ (reference sequence). Deletions cut 3 bases from V and 0 bases from J, with 6 bases between. This CDR3 region has 13 residues. Here the CDR3 reads CASSFESSYEQYF. Here the CDR3 DNA reads TGTGCCAGCAGCTTTGAATCCTCCTACGAGCAGTACTTC.

This clone has more than one count but fewer than ten. This same CDR3 is encoded by further DNA sequences in the sample. V usage is TRBV5-1 and J usage is TRBJ1-4; maybe TRBD1 (5 bases). V dropped 0 bases and J dropped 8 bases, with 8 bases sitting between them. The CDR3 runs 13 residues. The germline CDR1 and CDR2 sequences are SGHRS and YFSETQ. The CDR3 loop reads CASSLGQGEKLFF. Here the CDR3 DNA reads TGCGCCAGCAGCTTGGGGCAGGGCGAAAAACTGTTTTTT.

This rearrangement joins TRBV10-1 to TRBJ2-5; 8 bases map to TRBD2. Germline V gene data show CDR1 as WNHNN and CDR2 as SYGVQD (reference sequence). The CDR3 contains 15 residues. Unmatched junction bases numbered 5, after V lost 3 bases and J lost 2 bases. CDR3 DNA: TGCGCCAGCAGTGATTTGGCGGGGGGACAAGAGACCCAGTACTTC. Protein sequence: CASSDLAGGQETQYF.

There are a few counts of this clone. The chain uses TRBV5-1 and TRBJ2-3, with TRBD2 identical over 7 bases. With 7 bases clipped from V and 0 bases from J, the junction kept 5 bases outside the gene matches. Germline V gives CDR1 SGHRS, CDR2 YFSETQ. CDR3 length: 14 residues. Here the CDR3 DNA reads TGCGCCAGCGAGCGGGGCCCTAGCACAGATACGCAGTATTTT. The encoded protein is CASERGPSTDTQYF.

A note on this clone: A far bigger clonotype differs at one base, so this is likely a read error. This sample also contains other DNA sequences that code for the same CDR3. This sequence joins TRBV5-1 and TRBJ2-7; 11 bases align to TRBD2. Germline V CDR1 and CDR2: SGHRS, YFSETQ. Losses at the gene ends were 5 bases for V and 4 bases for J; bases not matched to a gene: 5. The CDR3 runs to 14 residues. This chain's CDR3 is CASRPSGRSYEQYV. The CDR3 DNA reads TGCGCCAGCAGACCTAGCGGGAGGTCGTACGAGCAGTACGTC.

There are a few counts of this clone. The rearrangement links TRBV6-6 to TRBJ2-3, with D perhaps TRBD1 or TRBD2 (5 bases each). The CDR3 is made up of 11 amino acids. Germline CDR1 and CDR2: MNHNY and SVGAGI (reference sequence). The V gene lost 4 bases and the J gene lost 6 bases, with 5 bases spanning the gap. CDR3 region: CASSWGDTQYF. The CDR3 nucleotides are TGTGCCAGCAGTTGGGGGGATACGCAGTATTTT.

This clone was observed a few times. The chain recombines TRBV29-1 with TRBJ2-5; perhaps TRBD2 as D (5 bases). Germline loops: CDR1 SQVTM, CDR2 ANQGSEA. The CDR3 runs to 15 residues. V lost 6 bases and J 5 bases, leaving 22 bases between the germline ends. In DNA form, the CDR3 reads TGCAGCGTCCGCGAAGCAGGCGGGCGCCGGGAGACCCAGTACTTC. Protein: CSVREAGGRRETQYF.

The chain combines TRBV9 with TRBJ1-1; no clear D gene. Germline V gene sequence: CDR1 SGDLS, CDR2 YYNGEE. Trimming removed 0 bases from V and 1 base from J, with 10 bases in between. This CDR3 has 15 residues. The CDR3 coding sequence is TGTGCCAGCAGCGTAGTAGGCCACGCGAACACTGAAGCTTTCTTT. Protein product: CASSVVGHANTEAFF.

In its sample, this clone was seen a few times. The chain recombines TRBV27 with TRBJ1-5, with D perhaps TRBD1 (6 bases). The CDR3 sequence is 14 residues long. Trimming removed 5 bases from V and 4 bases from J, with 12 bases in between. The germline CDR1 and CDR2 sequences are MNHEY and SMNVEV (reference sequence). This CDR3 reads CASSTHRENQPQHF. DNA for the CDR3: TGTGCCAGCAGTACCCACAGGGAGAATCAGCCCCAGCATTTT.

This clone was counted only a few times. The V and J genes are TRBV10-3 and TRBJ2-6; 11 positions match TRBD1. There are 17 residues in the CDR3. Trimming removed 5 bases from V and 0 bases from J; junction bases left unmatched: 3. The germline CDR1 and CDR2 sequences are ENHRY and SYGVKD. CDR3 residues: CAISRDRGGSGANVLTF. The CDR3 DNA reads TGTGCCATCAGTAGGGACAGGGGGGGCTCTGGGGCCAACGTCCTGACTTTC.

This clone was found a few times. V gene TRBV4-3 combines with J gene TRBJ2-4; D is unclear. The CDR3 consists of 15 residues. The germline gives CDR1 LGHNA, CDR2 YSLEER. Trimming cost V 3 bases and J 0 bases, with 9 bases left between them. CDR3 in amino acids: CASSQSVLAKNIQYF. CDR3 nucleotide sequence: TGCGCCAGCAGCCAGTCTGTTTTAGCCAAAAACATTCAGTACTTC.